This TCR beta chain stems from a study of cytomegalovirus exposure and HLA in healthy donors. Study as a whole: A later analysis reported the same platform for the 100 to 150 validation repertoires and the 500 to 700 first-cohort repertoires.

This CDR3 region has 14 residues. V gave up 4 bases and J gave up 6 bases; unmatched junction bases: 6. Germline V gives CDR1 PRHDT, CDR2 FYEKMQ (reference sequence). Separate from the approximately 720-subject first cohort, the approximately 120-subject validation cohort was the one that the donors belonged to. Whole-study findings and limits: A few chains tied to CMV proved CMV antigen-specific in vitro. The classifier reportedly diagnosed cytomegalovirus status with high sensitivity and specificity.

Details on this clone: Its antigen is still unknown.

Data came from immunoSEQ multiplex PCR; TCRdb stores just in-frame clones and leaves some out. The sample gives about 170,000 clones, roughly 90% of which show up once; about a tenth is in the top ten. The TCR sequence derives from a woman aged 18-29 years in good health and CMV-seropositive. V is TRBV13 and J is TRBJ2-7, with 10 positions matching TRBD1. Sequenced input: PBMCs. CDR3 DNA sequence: TGTGCCAGCAGCTCCCGGACAGGGGGGGGCGAGCAGTACTTC. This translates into CASSSRTGGGEQYF. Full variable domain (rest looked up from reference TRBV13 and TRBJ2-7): AAGVIQSPRHLIKEKRETATLKCYPIPRHDTVYWYQQGPGQDPQFLISFYEKMQSDKGSIPDRFSAQQFSDYHSELNMSSLELGDSALYFCASSSRTGGGEQYFGPGTRLTVT.